This T cell receptor (beta chain) was profiled in a study of T cell responses to AZD1222 COVID-19 vaccine. Clones were sequenced by immunoSEQ multiplex PCR, and TCRdb holds only the in-frame ones, with some missing. The table records 100,000 to 150,000 clones, 88% of them present only once. V was clipped by 1 base and J by 6 bases, with 13 bases between them. Germline-derived CDR1 and CDR2 are SGHNT and YENEEA. The CDR3 loop spans 15 amino acids. Worth noting for this clone: Its target is not known.

Study-level results: Spike-specific TCRs gained breadth and depth after people received two AZD1222 doses. Of the AZD1222 recipients, only five to seven were seropositive at baseline.

The V and J genes are TRBV11-3 and TRBJ2-1; no reliable D call. The specimen was peripheral blood, collected on day 0 of AZD1222 vaccination. This sequence originates from an adult in good health. The CDR3 protein is CASSLASWSINEQFF. CDR3 coding DNA: TGTGCCAGCAGCTTAGCCAGCTGGTCCATCAATGAGCAGTTCTTC. The variable domain in full, with the rest retrieved from reference TRBV11-3 and TRBJ2-1, is EAGVVQSPRYKIIEKKQPVAFWCNPISGHNTLYWYLQNLGQGPELLIRYENEEAVDDSQLPKDRFSAERLKGVDSTLKIQPAELGDSAVYLCASSLASWSINEQFFGPGTRLTVL.